The entry below gives a single T cell receptor (beta chain) sequence along with its context. J lost 3 bases, V lost 7 bases, and 6 bases had no gene match. This CDR3 spans 14 amino acids. The germline gives CDR1 MNHEY, CDR2 SMNVEV (reference sequence). These data come from a study of Ad26.COV2.S vaccination and SARS-CoV-2 variants. The treatment here: roughly 19 received Ad26.COV2.S at low or high dose, single or two shots; about 5 received placebo; per-sample allocation not given. Material that was analyzed had been drawn on day 63 after the first vaccine or placebo injection. Using immunoSEQ multiplex PCR, the repertoire was profiled, and TCRdb retains in-frame clones only, with some absent. This repertoire shows around 400,000 clones, 80% to 90% found once; its top ten account for nearly 7.5%.

The gene calls are TRBV27 and TRBJ1-5, with 7 nucleotides matching TRBD1. This clonotype was obtained from a person between 18 and 60 years old who received the Ad26.COV2.S COVID-19 vaccine or a placebo. This specimen consisted of peripheral blood, obtained in a trial of Ad26.COV2.S vaccine versus placebo. CDR3 in amino acids: CASNRQGPNQPQHF. DNA for the CDR3: TGTGCCAGCAACCGACAGGGTCCCAATCAGCCCCAGCATTTT.